The clone carrying this TCR beta chain was counted at least ten times. Original processing notes: Amplification from reference gene primers served as the basis for estimated nucleated cell counts. The table came from immunoSEQ multiplex PCR; TCRdb's copy has only in-frame clones and leaves some out. The V and J calls and the clone size are those of that table, but D and trimming were determined from the DNA. Among about 68,000 clones, approximately 80% were seen once, and the ten largest hold approximately 9.3%. These data belong to a study of blood T cell repertoires in COVID-19. In the study overall: Samples came from the United States, Italy and Spain, spanning acute and convalescent COVID-19. In each case, the material was cDNA or gDNA derived from T cells, B-cell-depleted T cells, or PBMCs.

Germline V gives CDR1 SGHTA, CDR2 FQGTGA. CDR3 length: 14 residues. The V end was cut by 5 bases, the J end by 2 bases, with 11 bases between. The TCR sequence derives from a woman between 50 and 59 years old with acute or convalescent COVID-19. This sequence joins TRBV7-3 and TRBJ2-3; the D gene is possibly TRBD2 (5 bases). The sequencing input was peripheral blood. CDR3 nucleotides: TGTGCCAGCAGCGCAGGACTCACCACAGATACGCAGTATTTT. Amino acids: CASSAGLTTDTQYF.